These 28 T cell receptor beta chains share one sample of origin, sequenced in a study of cytomegalovirus exposure and HLA in healthy donors. The primer mix had 60 Vbeta and 13 Jbeta primers. The assay was immunoSEQ multiplex PCR, and TCRdb's table has in-frame clones only and misses some. The table records roughly 200,000 clones, 85% of them present only once. Sequenced: PBMCs. The receptors derive from a woman between 45 and 65 years old in good health and CMV-seronegative.

The chain links TRBV6-5 to TRBJ2-7; TRBD2 matches 10 bases. Germline V CDR1 and CDR2: MNHEY, SVGAGI. With V trimmed by 5 bases and J by 3 bases, 4 bases remained unmatched. The CDR3 has 14 amino acids. The CDR3 DNA is TGTGCCAGCAGTCTAGCGGGAGTCCTCTACGAGCAGTACTTC. Translated: CASSLAGVLYEQYF.

This clone was seen a single time. The genes are TRBV15 and TRBJ2-2, with 10 bases identical to TRBD2. The CDR3 covers 19 residues. Germline values: CDR1 LNHNV, CDR2 YYDKDF (reference sequence). The V and J ends lost 3 bases and 2 bases, in that order; junction bases with no gene match: 12. The CDR3 here is CATSSLQAASGRNTGELFF. CDR3 bases: TGTGCCACCAGCAGCCTCCAAGCGGCTAGCGGGAGAAACACCGGGGAGCTGTTTTTT.

The chain joins TRBV30 to TRBJ1-4; 10 bases align to TRBD1. Germline V lookup: CDR1 GTSNPN, CDR2 SVGIG (reference sequence). V shed 0 bases, J shed 5 bases, and the junction held 9 bases outside the gene matches. The CDR3 length is 17 residues. The CDR3 bases are TGTGCCTGGAGTGTCCGGGACAGGGGAGGCCCGAATGAAAAACTGTTTTTT. Protein product: CAWSVRDRGGPNEKLFF. Drawing the rest from reference TRBV30 and TRBJ1-4, the complete variable domain is SQTIHQWPATLVQPVGSPLSLECTVEGTSNPNLYWYRQAAGRGLQLLFYSVGIGQISSEVPQNLSASRPQDRQFILSSKKLLLSDSGFYLCAWSVRDRGGPNEKLFFGSGTQLSVL.

The chain is built from TRBV28 and TRBJ1-2; 8 bases match TRBD1. Germline V gene lookup returns CDR1 MDHEN and CDR2 SYDVKM. CDR3 length equals 13 residues. The trim removed 4 bases at V and 3 bases at J, leaving 1 base unmatched. The CDR3 spells CASSSTGDYGYTF. The CDR3 DNA reads TGTGCCAGCAGTTCGACAGGGGACTATGGCTACACCTTC.

The table lists this clone with a count of one. The chain is built from TRBV7-9 and TRBJ2-7, with 8 positions matching TRBD1. The CDR3 has 14 residues. J gave up 5 bases and V 3 bases, and 6 bases lay outside the gene matches. CDR1 SEHNR and CDR2 FQNEAQ come from the germline V gene (reference sequence). The CDR3 sequence: CASSLGTGQDEQYF. DNA for the CDR3: TGTGCCAGCAGCTTGGGAACGGGACAGGACGAGCAGTACTTC.

The chain couples TRBV18 to TRBJ2-1; TRBD2 aligns across 10 bases. V shed 0 bases and J 9 bases; nucleotides not matched to a gene: 5. This CDR3 is 15 amino acids long. The germline V gene has CDR1 KGHSH and CDR2 LQKENI. CDR3 bases: TGTGCCAGCTCACCACCGGGACTAGCGTTGAGTGAGCAGTTCTTC. It encodes CASSPPGLALSEQFF.

This clone appeared a few times. This rearrangement joins TRBV27 to TRBJ1-2; the match to TRBD1 covers 9 bases. With 1 base clipped from V and 7 bases from J, the junction kept 7 bases outside the gene matches. The CDR3 covers 15 residues. Germline CDR1 reads MNHEY; CDR2 reads SMNVEV (reference sequence). For the CDR3, the DNA is TGTGCCAGCAGTTTATACGGACAGGGGACTCGTGGCTACACCTTC. Protein: CASSLYGQGTRGYTF.

The J gene is TRBJ2-7, the V gene TRBV4-2; D is unclear. The CDR3 has 14 amino acids. V gave up 0 bases and J gave up 9 bases, with 15 bases separating them. Germline CDR1 LGHNA, CDR2 YNFKEQ. The CDR3 DNA is TGTGCCAGCAGCCAAGATTTGTTGCGTCTACCGCAGTACTTC. This encodes CASSQDLLRLPQYF.

CDR3 in DNA: TGTGCCAGTAGGACGGACAGTAACTATGGCTACACCTTC. Amino acid sequence: CASRTDSNYGYTF. The chain links TRBV19 to TRBJ1-2, with a weak D call TRBD1 (6 bases). The V gene lost 6 bases and the J gene lost 1 base, with 9 bases spanning the gap. Germline V gives CDR1 LNHDA, CDR2 SQIVND (reference sequence). The CDR3 length is 13 residues.

The V gene is TRBV30, the J gene TRBJ1-1; the match to TRBD1 covers 9 bases. V was pared by 4 bases and J by 1 base, with 1 base of the junction left unmatched. Looked up from germline, CDR1 is GTSNPN and CDR2 is SVGIG (reference sequence). The CDR3 consists of 13 residues. The CDR3 spells CAWKGQGNTEAFF. The DNA for the CDR3 is TGTGCCTGGAAGGGACAGGGGAACACTGAAGCTTTCTTT.

This clone was counted once. The chain carries TRBV9 and TRBJ1-4; TRBD1 matches 9 bases. The CDR3 covers 16 residues. Germline V gene lookup returns CDR1 SGDLS and CDR2 YYNGEE. Trimming took 0 bases from V and 3 from J; bases not matched to a gene: 3. CDR3 in amino acids: CASSVDWTGANEKLFF. The CDR3 DNA is TGTGCCAGCAGCGTAGATTGGACAGGGGCTAATGAAAAACTGTTTTTT.

The chain's CDR3 is CASSPRLDRVRYEQYF. The CDR3 coding sequence is TGTGCCAGCAGTCCCCGACTCGACAGGGTACGGTACGAGCAGTACTTC. V usage is TRBV27 and J usage is TRBJ2-7; TRBD1 matches 7 bases. Germline values: CDR1 MNHEY, CDR2 SMNVEV (reference sequence). The CDR3 sequence is 16 residues long. The trim removed 5 bases at V and 4 bases at J, leaving 14 bases unmatched.

The chain employs TRBV13 and TRBJ2-3, with TRBD2 matching 8 bases. In germline, CDR1 is PRHDT, CDR2 FYEKMQ (reference sequence). The trim removed 4 bases at V and 3 bases at J, leaving 6 bases unmatched. The CDR3 is 15 amino acids. CDR3 sequence: CASSSPGLVTDTQYF. The CDR3 DNA reads TGTGCCAGCAGCTCGCCGGGACTAGTGACAGATACGCAGTATTTT.

This clone showed up just once. The genes are TRBV5-4 and TRBJ2-7; 7 nucleotides match TRBD2. The J segment lost 6 bases and the V segment lost 2 bases, leaving 5 bases of the junction unmatched. The CDR3 loop spans 13 amino acids. Germline V CDR1 and CDR2: SGHNT, YYREEE (reference sequence). Written as DNA, the CDR3 is TGTGCCAGCAGCTTCTACGTAGCGGGCGAGCAGTACTTC. This codes for CASSFYVAGEQYF.

This chain joins TRBV14 and TRBJ2-2, with no clear D. CDR3 length: 12 amino acids. Germline assignment: CDR1 SGHDN and CDR2 FVKESK. V was trimmed by 1 base and J by 9 bases, leaving 6 bases between them. CDR3 nucleotides: TGTGCCAGCAGCCAAGTCCACTGGGAGCTGTTTTTT. It yields the protein CASSQVHWELFF.

The V call is TRBV25-1, the J call TRBJ1-2, with D perhaps matching TRBD1 (6 bases). Trimming pared 10 bases from V and 3 bases from J, leaving 15 bases between. The CDR3 is 13 amino acids. CDR1 and CDR2 (germline): MGHDK, SYGVNS. CDR3: CATTRDTDYGYTF. As DNA, the CDR3 is TGTGCCACCACGAGGGACACGGACTATGGCTACACCTTC.

This rearrangement joins TRBV9 to TRBJ2-1; maybe TRBD2 (6 bases). From germline, CDR1 is SGDLS and CDR2 YYNGEE. This CDR3 is built from 12 residues. Trimming removed 6 bases from V and 6 bases from J, with 10 bases in between. The CDR3 DNA reads TGTGCCAGCAACGGAGGGTTCAATGAGCAGTTCTTC. Protein: CASNGGFNEQFF.

This chain links TRBV28 with TRBJ2-6; D call uncertain. With 10 bases removed from V and 4 bases from J, the gap between germline ends came to 11 bases. CDR3 length equals 13 residues. The germline V gene encodes CDR1 MDHEN and CDR2 SYDVKM. DNA for the CDR3: TGTGCCACCTCCCGGTCCGGGGCCAACGTCCTGACTTTC. Translating it yields CATSRSGANVLTF.

The chain recombines TRBV19 with TRBJ2-3, with 15 positions matching TRBD2. J was trimmed by 4 bases and V by 4 bases; bases with no gene match: 12. The germline gives CDR1 LNHDA, CDR2 SQIVND (reference sequence). This CDR3 has 19 amino acids. The CDR3 spells CASSTSGLGLAGGPDTQYF. In nucleotides, the CDR3 is TGTGCCAGTAGTACAAGCGGCTTGGGACTAGCGGGAGGTCCAGATACGCAGTATTTT.

The V and J genes are TRBV5-1 and TRBJ2-2; 10 nucleotides align to TRBD2. After removal of 4 bases from V and 5 bases from J, the junction contained 5 bases not matched to a gene. The CDR3 loop spans 15 amino acids. The V gene's germline CDR1 is SGHRS and CDR2 YFSETQ. Here the CDR3 reads CASSEVAGGTGELFF. The DNA of the CDR3 is TGCGCCAGCAGCGAGGTAGCGGGAGGAACCGGGGAGCTGTTTTTT.

As to this clone: Other DNA sequences from this sample encode an identical CDR3 as well. This chain uses TRBV7-2 with TRBJ2-7, with TRBD2 as a possible D gene (6 bases). Germline lookup yields CDR1 SGHTA and CDR2 FQGNSA. Trimming stripped 5 bases from V and 4 bases from J, with 15 bases between. The CDR3 runs 14 residues. This chain's CDR3 is CASSRGTGRYEQYF. The CDR3 DNA reads as TGTGCCAGCAGCCGGGGGACGGGACGTTACGAGCAGTACTTC.

The rearrangement joins TRBV27 to TRBJ1-5; a weak D match, TRBD1 (5 bases). CDR1 MNHEY and CDR2 SMNVEV come from the germline V gene (reference sequence). V lost 6 bases and J 0 bases, leaving 12 bases between the germline ends. There are 15 residues in the CDR3. The CDR3 sequence is CASSLRADSNQPQHF. The CDR3 bases are TGTGCCAGCAGCCTCAGGGCTGATAGCAATCAGCCCCAGCATTTT.

The chain uses TRBV28 and TRBJ2-7, with D perhaps TRBD1 (7 bases). Trimming left V 5 bases short and J 2 bases short, with 10 bases between. CDR1 and CDR2 from the germline V gene are MDHEN and SYDVKM. The CDR3 runs 13 residues. As DNA, the CDR3 is TGTGCCAGCAGTCGGGGGACAGCCTACGAGCAGTACTTC. It codes for CASSRGTAYEQYF.

This sequence joins TRBV6-1 and TRBJ2-2; D call uncertain. CDR3 length: 13 amino acids. CDR1 MNHNS and CDR2 SASEGT come from the germline V gene. Deletions cut 3 bases from V and 2 bases from J, with 4 bases between. Here the CDR3 DNA reads TGTGCCAGCAGTGACCTCAACACCGGGGAGCTGTTTTTT. Translated, it gives CASSDLNTGELFF.

V gene TRBV10-2 combines with J gene TRBJ2-5; 7 nucleotides agree with TRBD2. This CDR3 comprises 16 residues. Germline V gene lookup returns CDR1 WSHSY and CDR2 SAAADI. Trimming cost V 3 bases and J 5 bases; bases outside gene matches: 12. The CDR3: CASSDGVYISGETQYF. CDR3 DNA: TGCGCCAGCAGTGACGGGGTATACATTAGCGGGGAGACCCAGTACTTC.

V and J are TRBV27 and TRBJ2-3, with no clear D. V was shortened by 3 bases and J by 0 bases, with 7 bases between the two germline ends. CDR3 length: 14 amino acids. Germline V gene data show CDR1 as MNHEY and CDR2 as SMNVEV (reference sequence). DNA for the CDR3: TGTGCCAGCAGTTTTATTGTTAGCACAGATACGCAGTATTTT. Its protein is CASSFIVSTDTQYF.

The chain employs TRBV11-1 and TRBJ1-1; D not resolved. The CDR3 is 14 residues long. The germline V gene encodes CDR1 SGHAT and CDR2 FQDESV (reference sequence). Trimming removed 3 bases from V and 4 bases from J, with 12 bases in between. CDR3 in amino acids: CASSFAGLGTEAFF. The CDR3 DNA reads as TGTGCCAGCAGCTTCGCGGGCCTGGGCACTGAAGCTTTCTTT.

This chain connects TRBV6-1 to TRBJ2-1; 7 positions match TRBD1. The germline CDR1 and CDR2 sequences are MNHNS and SASEGT. This CDR3 is 14 amino acids long. With 4 bases clipped from V and 1 base from J, the junction kept 1 base outside the gene matches. The CDR3 is CASSGGQSYNEQFF. As DNA, the CDR3 is TGTGCCAGCAGTGGGGGACAGTCCTACAATGAGCAGTTCTTC.